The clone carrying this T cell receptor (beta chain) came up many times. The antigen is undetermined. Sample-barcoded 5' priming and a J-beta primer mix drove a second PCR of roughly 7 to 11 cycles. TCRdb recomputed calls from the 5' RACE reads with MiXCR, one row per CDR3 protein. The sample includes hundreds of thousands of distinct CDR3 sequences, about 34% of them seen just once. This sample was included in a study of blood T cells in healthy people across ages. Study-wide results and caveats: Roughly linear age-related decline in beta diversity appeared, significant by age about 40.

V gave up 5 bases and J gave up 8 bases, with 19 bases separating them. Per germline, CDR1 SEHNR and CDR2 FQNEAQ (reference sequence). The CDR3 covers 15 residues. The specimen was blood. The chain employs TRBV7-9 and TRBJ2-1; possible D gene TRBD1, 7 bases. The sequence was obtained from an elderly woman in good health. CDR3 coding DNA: TGTGCCAGCAGCCGGGGAGAGGGCAGGGGGGATGAGCAGTTCTTC. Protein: CASSRGEGRGDEQFF.